These 15 T cell receptor beta chains were all obtained from the same sample, sequenced in a study of T cells in Graves' hyperthyroidism and ophthalmopathy. RNA transcripts provided the source from which TCR beta CDR3 regions were amplified. TCR CDR3 regions were first amplified by RT-PCR with HTBI primers. TCRdb itself ran the multiplex PCR reads through MiXCR, one entry per CDR3 protein. The table has about 55,000 distinct CDR3 sequences, roughly half seen once. The sample comprised blood. The receptors derive from a woman aged 60-75 years with Graves' ophthalmopathy.

This clonotype showed up just once. As the CDR3 is not closed by the conserved phenylalanine or tryptophan, this likely results from a read error. No DNA is shown, since the ends of the CDR3 on it are uncertain; the CDR3 is the one TCRdb lists. The chain combines TRBV7-7 with TRBJ2-6. CDR1 and CDR2 (germline): SSHAT, FNYEAQ (reference sequence). The CDR3 is made up of 20 amino acids, end residues included. CDR3 region: CASSSYWSGTDVSGANVLVL.

The chain's CDR3 is CAISESTGDYNEQFF. The CDR3 DNA sequence: TGTGCCATCAGTGAGTCGACAGGGGACTACAATGAGCAGTTCTTC. The J gene is TRBJ2-1, the V gene TRBV10-3; 8 bases fit TRBD1. Losses at the gene ends were 0 bases for V and 3 bases for J; bases not matched to a gene: 1. The CDR3 is made up of 15 amino acids. Germline V gene data show CDR1 as ENHRY and CDR2 as SYGVKD.

This clonotype has a single count. This chain links TRBV10-3 with TRBJ2-2; D is possibly TRBD1 or TRBD2 (5 bases each). Trimming shortened V by 2 bases and J by 0 bases, and 13 bases separated the two germline ends. The CDR3 has 17 residues. From germline, CDR1 is ENHRY and CDR2 SYGVKD. CDR3 residues: CAISEKGTEANTGELFF. CDR3 coding DNA: TGTGCCATCAGTGAGAAGGGGACCGAAGCGAACACCGGGGAGCTGTTTTTT.

The chain links TRBV6-4 to TRBJ2-1, with 7 nucleotides matching TRBD2. The CDR3 runs 16 residues. Germline V gives CDR1 MRHNA, CDR2 SNTAGT. The V and J ends lost 5 bases and 0 bases, in that order; junction bases with no gene match: 7. The CDR3 loop reads CASSPGGSSSYNEQFF. CDR3 in DNA: TGTGCCAGCAGTCCCGGGGGGTCTAGCTCCTACAATGAGCAGTTCTTC.

On this clonotype: One end of the junction is discordant with germline, which a read error may explain. The J gene is TRBJ2-2, the V gene TRBV10-3; D is perhaps TRBD2 (6 bases). This CDR3 is 14 amino acids long. Germline V CDR1 and CDR2: ENHRY, SYGVKD. In nucleotides, the CDR3 is TGTGCCATTAAAGACACCTCGGTCACCGGGGGGCTGTTTTTT. Its translation: CAIKDTSVTGGLFF.

CDR3 DNA sequence: TGTGCCAGCAGTGAAGAAGGCGGGGGGGCAGTTGGCACAGATACGCAGTATTTT. Translating gives CASSEEGGGAVGTDTQYF. This chain uses TRBV2 with TRBJ2-3; 9 positions match TRBD2. The CDR3 runs to 18 residues. With V trimmed by 1 base and J by 1 base, 9 bases remained unmatched. The germline gives CDR1 SNHLY, CDR2 FYNNEI.

This clonotype was recorded many times. V usage is TRBV20-1 and J usage is TRBJ2-7; a weak D match, TRBD2 (5 bases). This CDR3 spans 14 amino acids. With 3 bases removed from V and 6 bases from J, the gap between germline ends came to 18 bases. Germline-derived CDR1 and CDR2 are DFQATT and SNEGSKA (reference sequence). The CDR3 is CSARDFGSPFEQYF. CDR3 coding DNA: TGCAGTGCTAGGGATTTTGGGAGCCCCTTCGAGCAGTACTTC.

The sample holds many counts of this clonotype. This chain joins TRBV3-1 and TRBJ2-5; TRBD2 matches at 7 bases. Germline CDR1 reads LGHDT; CDR2 reads YNNKEL (reference sequence). The CDR3 is made up of 15 amino acids. The ends lost 3 bases at V and 1 base at J; junction bases unmatched: 5. The CDR3 protein is CASSHREVLQETQYF. The CDR3 nucleotides read TGTGCCAGCAGCCATCGGGAGGTCCTCCAAGAGACCCAGTACTTC.

J is TRBJ2-1 and V is TRBV20-1; 10 bases agree with TRBD1. V dropped 0 bases and J dropped 10; count of bases not matched to a gene: 12. CDR1 is DFQATT, CDR2 SNEGSKA, per germline (reference sequence). CDR3 length: 16 residues. CDR3 protein: CSARDGDRGDTGEQFF. CDR3 bases: TGCAGTGCTAGAGATGGGGACAGGGGTGACACCGGGGAGCAGTTCTTC.

This rearrangement joins TRBV15 to TRBJ2-2, with 7 nucleotides matching TRBD2. Per the germline V gene, CDR1 is LNHNV and CDR2 is YYDKDF (reference sequence). The CDR3 spans 13 residues. The V segment lost 5 bases and the J segment 4 bases; nucleotides outside the gene matches: 1. The CDR3 DNA sequence: TGTGCCACCAGCGGGGGGGGCACCGGGGAGCTGTTTTTT. Its translation is CATSGGGTGELFF.

There are many counts of this clonotype. This chain links TRBV12-3 or TRBV12-4 with TRBJ2-7, with a tentative D call TRBD2 (6 bases). This CDR3 contains 14 residues. With 3 bases removed from V and 0 bases from J, the gap between germline ends came to 9 bases. The DNA of the CDR3 is TGTGCCAGCAGTTTGGCGGGGTTCTCCTACGAGCAGTACTTC. Protein product: CASSLAGFSYEQYF.

This clonotype is categorized as medium-sized. The rearrangement joins TRBV9 to TRBJ1-3, with no clear D. Per germline, CDR1 SGDLS and CDR2 YYNGEE. This CDR3 region has 16 residues. V dropped 0 bases and J dropped 0 bases, with 10 bases sitting between them. For the CDR3, the DNA is TGTGCCAGCAGCGTAGAATCGGGTAGCTCTGGAAACACCATATATTTT. Its translation: CASSVESGSSGNTIYF.

The CDR3 is CASSLDETQHF. The CDR3 DNA follows: TGTGCCAGCAGCTTAGATGAGACCCAGCATTTT. The V call is TRBV7-2, the J call TRBJ1-5; D gene ambiguous. Per germline, CDR1 SGHTA and CDR2 FQGNSA. This CDR3 comprises 11 residues. Deletions cut 1 base from V and 11 bases from J, with 6 bases between. The full variable domain, completed using reference TRBV7-2 and TRBJ1-5, is GAGVSQSPSNKVTEKGKDVELRCDPISGHTALYWYRQSLGQGLEFLIYFQGNSAPDKSGLPSDRFSAERTGGSVSTLTIQRTQQEDSAVYLCASSLDETQHFGDGTRLSIL.

This clonotype was detected only once. The chain couples TRBV7-9 to TRBJ2-7; the match to TRBD1 covers 9 bases. This CDR3 comprises 14 residues. Germline V lookup: CDR1 SEHNR, CDR2 FQNEAQ (reference sequence). The ends lost 4 bases at V and 4 bases at J; junction bases unmatched: 5. The CDR3 sequence is CASSSGTGRYEQYF. In DNA form, the CDR3 reads TGTGCCAGCAGCTCCGGGACAGGGAGGTACGAGCAGTACTTC.

The V and J genes are TRBV20-1 and TRBJ2-7, with 13 bases matching TRBD2. From germline, CDR1 is DFQATT and CDR2 SNEGSKA (reference sequence). Trimming removed 4 bases from V and 4 bases from J; junction bases left unmatched: 4. The CDR3 consists of 14 residues. DNA of the CDR3: TGCAGTGCTACCCGGACTAGCGGGAGTTACGAGCAGTACTTC. It specifies CSATRTSGSYEQYF.